This TCR beta chain was sequenced for a study of CXCR3-negative and CXCR3-positive naive CD8 T cells. Overall study results and limits: Similar TRBV-TRBJ gene usage was seen in naive CXCR3-negative and CXCR3-positive cells, but not in memory cells. Surface CD5 looked about the same in the naive subsets, so the authors worked out TCR strength from TRB CDR3 properties. CXCR3-expressing naive cells carried TRB CDR3s more hydrophobic than those of CXCR3-negative naive cells.

Preparation of TRB cDNA libraries relied on 5' RACE carrying UMI labels. TCRdb derives one entry per CDR3 protein from the 5' RACE reads, leaving out DNA. Seen in this sample are approximately 140,000 distinct CDR3 sequences; the ten most common clones hold about 0.28%. The CDR3 totals 18 residues. In germline, CDR1 is SEHNR, CDR2 FQNEAQ (reference sequence). Of note for this clonotype: Its antigen is as yet unknown.

Triplicate sorts, approximately 300,000 cells apiece, were made for each CD8+ T cell subset. The sequencing input was naive CXCR3+ CD8+ T cells from blood. The subset here: CD45RO-CCR7+CD27+CD95- naive CD8+ T cells expressing CXCR3 (TNR3+). The sequence came from a human donor in good health. Some clones in this sample may be carry-over from other donors' samples. The chain links TRBV7-9 to TRBJ2-6; there is no DNA to check the TCRdb D call of TRBD1. CDR3 region: CASSSLDRGQGGANVLTF.